This T cell receptor beta chain was identified in a study of beta chain features in type 1 diabetes. There was one heparinised blood draw per donor, averaging approximately 120 mL. About this clone itself: Its target is unknown.

V was clipped by 7 bases and J by 1 base; unmatched bases: 10. The CDR3 totals 16 residues. The germline V gene encodes CDR1 SNHLY and CDR2 FYNNEI. Study-level points and caveats: In the patient group, naive, central memory and Treg TCRB repertoires seemed more alike than in the healthy donor group. Shorter templates might be favored by PCR, equally in patients and controls.

Expressed TCRB transcripts were sequenced, since all the RNA that had been isolated was reverse transcribed. Some clones are missing from TCRdb's copy, which holds only in-frame ones; the method was immunoSEQ multiplex PCR. The table records under 950,000 clones, 17% of them present only once. The sequence derives from a woman in her late teens or twenties in good health. Material: naive CD4+ T cells from blood. The chain uses TRBV2 and TRBJ2-7; TRBD1 matches 10 bases. The CDR3 sequence: CASNPVGTGASYEQYF. The DNA of the CDR3 is TGTGCCAGCAATCCGGTCGGGACAGGGGCATCCTACGAGCAGTACTTC. Combining the CDR3 with reference TRBV2 and TRBJ2-7 gives the whole variable domain EPEVTQTPSHQVTQMGQEVILRCVPISNHLYFYWYRQILGQKVEFLVSFYNNEISEKSEIFDDQFSVERPDGSNFTLKIRSTKLEDSAMYFCASNPVGTGASYEQYFGPGTRLTVT.